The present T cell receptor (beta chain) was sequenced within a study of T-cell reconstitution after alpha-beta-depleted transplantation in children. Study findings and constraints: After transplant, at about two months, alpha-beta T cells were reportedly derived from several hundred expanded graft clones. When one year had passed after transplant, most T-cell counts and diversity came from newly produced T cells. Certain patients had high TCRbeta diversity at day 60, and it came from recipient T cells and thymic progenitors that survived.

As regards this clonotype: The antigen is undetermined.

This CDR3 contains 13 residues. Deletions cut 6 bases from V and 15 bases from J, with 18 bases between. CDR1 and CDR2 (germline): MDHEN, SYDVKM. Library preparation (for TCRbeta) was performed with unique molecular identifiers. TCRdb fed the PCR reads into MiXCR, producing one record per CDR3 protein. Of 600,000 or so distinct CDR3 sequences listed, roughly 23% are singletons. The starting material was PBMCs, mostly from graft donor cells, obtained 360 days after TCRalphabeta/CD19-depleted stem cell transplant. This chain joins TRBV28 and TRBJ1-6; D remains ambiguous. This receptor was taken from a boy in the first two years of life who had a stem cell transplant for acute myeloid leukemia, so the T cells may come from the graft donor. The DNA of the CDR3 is TGTGCCAGCAGAGGAAATCGTAATAATTTCCTCCACTTT. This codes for CASRGNRNNFLHF.